A single T cell receptor beta chain is shown here with its context. No antigen is known for it. The data were obtained in a study of cytomegalovirus exposure and HLA in healthy donors. V was clipped by 4 bases and J by 5 bases; unmatched bases: 11. Germline V lookup: CDR1 MNHEY, CDR2 SVGAGI. CDR3 length: 16 residues. PCR amplification relied on 60 Vbeta primers (plus 13 Jbeta primers). Generated by immunoSEQ multiplex PCR, the TCRdb table keeps only in-frame clones and is missing some. The sample yields fewer than 250,000 clones, roughly 84% seen once. Study findings and constraints: An analysis done earlier found most TCR beta V segments productive about 87% or about 30% of the time.

This receptor was obtained from a human donor in good health. The chain joins TRBV6-5 to TRBJ2-5; 9 bases map to TRBD1. Sequences were obtained from PBMCs. The CDR3 DNA reads as TGTGCCAGCAGTTCCCTCGTTACAGGGGGCTTTGAGACCCAGTACTTC. Its protein product is CASSSLVTGGFETQYF.